A selection of T cell receptor beta chains follows, all from one sample in a study of T-cell memory formation after mild COVID-19. TCRdb independently ran MiXCR on the 5' RACE reads; one entry per CDR3 protein. The sample includes 200,000 to 250,000 distinct CDR3 sequences, 10% of them seen just once. Material: PBMCs or a T cell subset sorted from them (not recorded which). The receptor set was obtained from a man aged 18-30 years who had mild COVID-19 (a few samples of this study predate the infection). Cell type and time point are not known. Each CDR3 is given with its conserved first and last residue.

v_call: TRBV6-5
j_call: TRBJ2-7
cdr3_aa: CASRWYRGNSYEQYF

v_call: TRBV29-1
j_call: TRBJ2-3
cdr3_aa: CSVRYGGTDTQYF

v_call: TRBV12-3/TRBV12-4
j_call: TRBJ1-5
cdr3_aa: CASSDLLTTQPQHF

v_call: TRBV2
j_call: TRBJ1-5
cdr3_aa: CASTLGANNQPQHF

v_call: TRBV6-2/TRBV6-3
j_call: TRBJ2-1
cdr3_aa: CASSYGWRGNYNEQFF

v_call: TRBV12-3/TRBV12-4
j_call: TRBJ2-7
cdr3_aa: CASSHSGGGGQYF

v_call: TRBV15
j_call: TRBJ2-3
cdr3_aa: CATSRVPTDTQYF

v_call: TRBV5-1
j_call: TRBJ2-3
cdr3_aa: CASSLAGPGADTQYF

v_call: TRBV7-2
j_call: TRBJ2-1
cdr3_aa: CASSPGLAGANEQFF

v_call: TRBV5-8
j_call: TRBJ1-5
cdr3_aa: CASSFIGGTWPQHF

v_call: TRBV12-3/TRBV12-4
j_call: TRBJ2-1
cdr3_aa: CASSLRGRTGDEQFF

v_call: TRBV6-6
j_call: TRBJ1-1
cdr3_aa: CASSYSSGTKNTEAFF

v_call: TRBV6-2/TRBV6-3
j_call: TRBJ2-1
cdr3_aa: CASSYRTGGMYNEQFF

v_call: TRBV5-1
j_call: TRBJ1-6
cdr3_aa: CASSGGADSKNSPLHF

v_call: TRBV7-2
j_call: TRBJ2-3
cdr3_aa: CASSLGVRDTQYF

v_call: TRBV6-2/TRBV6-3
j_call: TRBJ2-2
cdr3_aa: CASSRGERELFF

v_call: TRBV7-2
j_call: TRBJ2-7
cdr3_aa: CASSMLAGGPYEQYF

v_call: TRBV11-3
j_call: TRBJ2-1
cdr3_aa: CASSLSDEQFF

v_call: TRBV3-1
j_call: TRBJ2-1
cdr3_aa: CASSHLMGGPNEQFF

v_call: TRBV9
j_call: TRBJ2-1
cdr3_aa: CASSVAGPSSYNEQFF

v_call: TRBV5-1
j_call: TRBJ2-1
cdr3_aa: CASRRARWPYNEQFF

v_call: TRBV7-2
j_call: TRBJ2-3
cdr3_aa: CASSLYGVTDTQYF

v_call: TRBV30
j_call: TRBJ1-3
cdr3_aa: CAWSRDSGNTIYF

v_call: TRBV18
j_call: TRBJ1-2
cdr3_aa: CASSQAPTGDYGYTF

v_call: TRBV4-1
j_call: TRBJ2-3
cdr3_aa: CASSQQARGFSTDTQYF

v_call: TRBV5-1
j_call: TRBJ2-7
cdr3_aa: CASSPTGGEQYF

v_call: TRBV6-5
j_call: TRBJ2-5
cdr3_aa: CASWEGVETQYF

v_call: TRBV2
j_call: TRBJ2-5
cdr3_aa: CAGQGAEETQYF

v_call: TRBV18
j_call: TRBJ1-1
cdr3_aa: CASSPWGATEAFF